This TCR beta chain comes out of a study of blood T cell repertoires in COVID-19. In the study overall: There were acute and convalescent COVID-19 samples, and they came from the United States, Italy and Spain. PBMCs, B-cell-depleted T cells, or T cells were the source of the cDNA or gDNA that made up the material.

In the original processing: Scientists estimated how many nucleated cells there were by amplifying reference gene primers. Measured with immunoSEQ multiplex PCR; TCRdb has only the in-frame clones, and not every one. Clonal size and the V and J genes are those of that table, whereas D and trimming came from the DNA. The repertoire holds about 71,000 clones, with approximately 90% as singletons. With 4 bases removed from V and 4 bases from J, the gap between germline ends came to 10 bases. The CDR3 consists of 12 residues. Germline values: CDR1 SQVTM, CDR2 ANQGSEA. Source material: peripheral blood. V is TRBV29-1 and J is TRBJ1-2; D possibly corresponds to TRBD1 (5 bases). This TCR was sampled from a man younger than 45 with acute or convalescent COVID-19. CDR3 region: CSVVDSAYGYTF. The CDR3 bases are TGCAGCGTTGTTGACAGCGCCTATGGCTACACCTTC.